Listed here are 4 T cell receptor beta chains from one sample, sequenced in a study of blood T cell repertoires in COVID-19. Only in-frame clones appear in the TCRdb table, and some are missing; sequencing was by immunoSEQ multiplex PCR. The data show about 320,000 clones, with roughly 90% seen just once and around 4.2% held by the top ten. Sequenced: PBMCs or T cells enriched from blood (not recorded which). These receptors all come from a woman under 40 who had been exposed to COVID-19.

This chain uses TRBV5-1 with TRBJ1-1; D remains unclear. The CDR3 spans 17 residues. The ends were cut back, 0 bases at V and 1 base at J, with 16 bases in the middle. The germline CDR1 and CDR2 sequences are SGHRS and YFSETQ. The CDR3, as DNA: TGCGCCAGCAGCTTGGGTGGCAGCTATTCTAGGAACACTGAAGCTTTCTTT. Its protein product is CASSLGGSYSRNTEAFF. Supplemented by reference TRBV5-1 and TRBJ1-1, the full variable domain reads KAGVTQTPRYLIKTRGQQVTLSCSPISGHRSVSWYQQTPGQGLQFLFEYFSETQRNKGNFPGRFSGRQFSNSRSEMNVSTLELGDSALYLCASSLGGSYSRNTEAFFGQGTRLTVV.

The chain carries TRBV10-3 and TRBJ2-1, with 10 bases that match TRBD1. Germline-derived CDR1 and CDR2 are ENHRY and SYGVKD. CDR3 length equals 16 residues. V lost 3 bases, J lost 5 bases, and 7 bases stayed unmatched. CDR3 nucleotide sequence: TGTGCCATCAGTGATCCCAGACAGGGGGCGGACAATGAGCAGTTCTTC. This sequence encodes CAISDPRQGADNEQFF.

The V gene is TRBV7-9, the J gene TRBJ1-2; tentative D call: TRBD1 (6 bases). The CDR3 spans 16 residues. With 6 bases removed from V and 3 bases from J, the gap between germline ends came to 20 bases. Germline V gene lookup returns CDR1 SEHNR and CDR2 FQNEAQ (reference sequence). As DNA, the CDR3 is TGTGCCAGCAGACAAAAGACAGGCCCCGGATACTATGGCTACACCTTC. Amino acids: CASRQKTGPGYYGYTF.

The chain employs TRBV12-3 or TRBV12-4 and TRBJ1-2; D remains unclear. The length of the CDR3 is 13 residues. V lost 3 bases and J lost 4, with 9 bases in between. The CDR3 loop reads CASSLEVTYGYTF. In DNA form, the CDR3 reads TGTGCCAGCAGTTTGGAGGTTACCTATGGCTACACCTTC.